Each of the 20 T cell receptor beta chains below was sequenced from the same sample in a study of blood T cell repertoires in COVID-19. The assay was immunoSEQ multiplex PCR, and TCRdb's table has in-frame clones only and misses some. Seen here are some 200,000 clones, around 80% observed once, and the top ten hold under 10%. Source material: peripheral blood. The source of these receptors is a woman older than 75 with COVID-19, enrolled during active disease.

This chain connects TRBV9 to TRBJ2-6; 10 bases fit TRBD2. Trimming at V came to 4 bases and at J to 5 bases, leaving 18 bases not matched to a gene. Per germline, CDR1 SGDLS and CDR2 YYNGEE. The CDR3 has 20 residues. CDR3 in amino acids: CASSLRGVGTSGAWANVLTF. The DNA for the CDR3 is TGTGCCAGCAGCCTCCGGGGGGTCGGAACTAGCGGGGCCTGGGCCAACGTCCTGACTTTC. The whole variable domain, remainder taken from reference TRBV9 and TRBJ2-6, is DSGVTQTPKHLITATGQRVTLRCSPRSGDLSVYWYQQSLDQGLQFLIQYYNGEERAKGNILERFSAQQFPDLHSELNLSSLELGDSALYFCASSLRGVGTSGAWANVLTFGAGSRLTVL.

This sequence joins TRBV18 and TRBJ1-1; a weak D match, TRBD1 (5 bases). Germline CDR1 KGHSH, CDR2 LQKENI. V lost 2 bases and J 1 base, leaving 20 bases between the germline ends. CDR3 size: 18 residues. CDR3 residues: CASSPGLQTMGRNTEAFF. The DNA for the CDR3 is TGTGCCAGCTCACCAGGACTACAAACCATGGGGCGGAACACTGAAGCTTTCTTT.

The rearrangement links TRBV11-2 to TRBJ2-2; 10 bases are a match to TRBD2. In germline, CDR1 is SGHAT, CDR2 FQNNGV. CDR3 length: 16 amino acids. The junction had 0 bases not matched to a gene; V was cut back by 2 bases and J by 0 bases. DNA for the CDR3: TGTGCCAGCAGCTTAAGCGGGAGGGCGAACACCGGGGAGCTGTTTTTT. Translation: CASSLSGRANTGELFF.

This clone was counted a few times. V usage is TRBV19 and J usage is TRBJ2-4; the D is unclear. V dropped 5 bases and J dropped 2 bases, with 10 bases sitting between them. Germline V gene data show CDR1 as LNHDA and CDR2 as SQIVND (reference sequence). The CDR3 consists of 14 residues. The CDR3 reads CASSGLVPKNIQYF. CDR3 sequence (DNA): TGTGCCAGTAGTGGGCTGGTCCCCAAAAACATTCAGTACTTC. The whole variable domain, remainder taken from reference TRBV19 and TRBJ2-4, is DGGITQSPKYLFRKEGQNVTLSCEQNLNHDAMYWYRQDPGQGLRLIYYSQIVNDFQKGDIAEGYSVSREKKESFPLTVTSAQKNPTAFYLCASSGLVPKNIQYFGAGTRLSVL.

The gene calls are TRBV15 and TRBJ2-5, with D hard to call. Germline V CDR1 and CDR2: LNHNV, YYDKDF (reference sequence). CDR3 length: 13 residues. V was trimmed by 6 bases and J by 2 bases, leaving 10 bases between them. The CDR3 nucleotides read TGTGCCACCAGTAGATCAGATCAAGAGACCCAGTACTTC. This codes for CATSRSDQETQYF.

V and J are TRBV18 and TRBJ1-2; D may be TRBD1 (5 bases). V lost 3 bases to trimming and J lost 7 bases, with 15 bases between them. The CDR3 is 14 residues long. Per germline, CDR1 KGHSH and CDR2 LQKENI. CDR3: CASSPPGGSGGYTF. The CDR3 DNA is TGTGCCAGCTCACCCCCCGGGGGATCGGGTGGCTACACCTTC.

The V gene is TRBV6-5, the J gene TRBJ1-5; D is perhaps TRBD1 (6 bases). V lost 9 bases to trimming and J lost 4 bases, with 13 bases between them. The CDR3 runs 13 residues. Germline assignment: CDR1 MNHEY and CDR2 SVGAGI. This chain's CDR3 is CASRLGTNQPQHF. The CDR3 DNA is TGTGCCAGTAGGTTGGGGACAAATCAGCCCCAGCATTTT.

This clone was picked up a small number of times. V and J are TRBV28 and TRBJ2-5, with 11 bases identical to TRBD1. Unmatched junction bases numbered 9, after V lost 5 bases and J lost 4 bases. The CDR3 has 16 amino acids. Germline V gene lookup returns CDR1 MDHEN and CDR2 SYDVKM. The CDR3 nucleotides are TGTGCCAGCAGTAACACCGGACAGGGGGCAGGAGAGACCCAGTACTTC. Protein sequence: CASSNTGQGAGETQYF. Using reference TRBV28 and TRBJ2-5 for the parts outside the CDR3, the full variable domain is DVKVTQSSRYLVKRTGEKVFLECVQDMDHENMFWYRQDPGLGLRLIYFSYDVKMKEKGDIPEGYSVSREKKERFSLILESASTNQTSMYLCASSNTGQGAGETQYFGPGTRLLVL.

This clone was counted a few times. The rearrangement links TRBV11-2 to TRBJ2-7; TRBD2 agrees at 11 bases. V shed 2 bases, J shed 5 bases, and the junction held 2 bases outside the gene matches. This CDR3 is built from 14 residues. Germline-derived CDR1 and CDR2 are SGHAT and FQNNGV. In nucleotides, the CDR3 is TGTGCCAGCAGCTTAAGACTAGCGGGAAACGAGCAGTACTTC. It encodes CASSLRLAGNEQYF.

This clone was recorded a few times. CDR3 in amino acids: CASSSSARRETQYF. The CDR3 nucleotides are TGTGCCAGCAGCTCGAGTGCCCGGAGGGAGACCCAGTACTTC. The rearrangement uses TRBV5-4 and TRBJ2-5; possibly TRBD2 for D (5 bases). Germline CDR1 reads SGHNT; CDR2 reads YYREEE (reference sequence). The CDR3 has 14 amino acids. V lost 3 bases, J lost 5 bases, and 14 bases lay in between.

The sample holds a few counts of this clone. The J gene is TRBJ2-2, the V gene TRBV24-1; 8 nucleotides agree with TRBD1. Unmatched junction bases numbered 5, after V lost 2 bases and J lost 4 bases. Looked up from germline, CDR1 is KGHDR and CDR2 is SFDVKD. This CDR3 contains 16 residues. CDR3 sequence (DNA): TGTGCCACCAGTGATTGGGGGACAGGTTCCACCGGGGAGCTGTTTTTT. Residues: CATSDWGTGSTGELFF.

The chain is built from TRBV6-2 or TRBV6-3 and TRBJ2-7; perhaps TRBD1 as D (6 bases). Trimming cost V 4 bases and J 4 bases, with 8 bases left between them. Germline V gives CDR1 MNHEY, CDR2 SVGEGT. The CDR3 is 12 amino acids. CDR3 nucleotides: TGTGCCAGCAGTTCAACAGGGTACGAGCAGTACTTC. Translated, it gives CASSSTGYEQYF.

The chain carries TRBV5-1 and TRBJ2-1, with a possible D match to TRBD2 (6 bases). Per the germline V gene, CDR1 is SGHRS and CDR2 is YFSETQ. The CDR3 is 15 amino acids. V dropped 3 bases and J dropped 9 bases, with 19 bases sitting between them. CDR3 sequence reads: CASSYTAGRDGEQFF. Written as DNA, the CDR3 is TGCGCCAGCAGCTACACAGCGGGCAGGGATGGTGAGCAGTTCTTC.

The chain employs TRBV5-1 and TRBJ2-3, with D possibly TRBD2 on 5 matching bases. There are 12 residues in the CDR3. Trimming shortened V by 4 bases and J by 5 bases, and 8 bases separated the two germline ends. Germline V CDR1 and CDR2: SGHRS, YFSETQ. The CDR3 sequence is CASSLGLDTQYF. The CDR3 DNA reads TGCGCCAGCAGCCTAGGACTAGATACGCAGTATTTT. Variable domain in full (rest from reference TRBV5-1 and TRBJ2-3): KAGVTQTPRYLIKTRGQQVTLSCSPISGHRSVSWYQQTPGQGLQFLFEYFSETQRNKGNFPGRFSGRQFSNSRSEMNVSTLELGDSALYLCASSLGLDTQYFGPGTRLTVL.

This clone has only a few counts. This rearrangement joins TRBV27 to TRBJ1-1, with 8 nucleotides matching TRBD1. This CDR3 is built from 16 residues. CDR1 is MNHEY, CDR2 SMNVEV, per germline (reference sequence). V was pared by 3 bases and J by 2 bases, with 8 bases of the junction left unmatched. The CDR3 coding sequence is TGTGCCAGCAGTTTTCTTACCGGACAGGGCAACACTGAAGCTTTCTTT. The encoded protein is CASSFLTGQGNTEAFF.

The chain uses TRBV6-5 and TRBJ2-2, with unresolved D. Germline V gene lookup returns CDR1 MNHEY and CDR2 SVGAGI. The length of the CDR3 is 13 residues. V was shortened by 7 bases and J by 2 bases, with 8 bases between the two germline ends. CDR3 amino acids: CASKSDNTGELFF. The CDR3 coding sequence is TGTGCCAGCAAGAGCGATAACACCGGGGAGCTGTTTTTT.

The chain links TRBV9 to TRBJ2-7, with a possible D match to TRBD2 (5 bases). Deletions cut 1 base from V and 7 bases from J, with 15 bases between. CDR3 length equals 14 residues. Germline V lookup: CDR1 SGDLS, CDR2 YYNGEE. This CDR3 is CASSVRTSPEEQYF. The CDR3 nucleotides are TGTGCCAGCAGCGTACGGACTTCCCCGGAAGAGCAGTACTTC. Using reference TRBV9 and TRBJ2-7 for the parts outside the CDR3, the full variable domain is DSGVTQTPKHLITATGQRVTLRCSPRSGDLSVYWYQQSLDQGLQFLIQYYNGEERAKGNILERFSAQQFPDLHSELNLSSLELGDSALYFCASSVRTSPEEQYFGPGTRLTVT.

The chain has TRBV12-5 and TRBJ2-3; D may be TRBD2 (5 bases). The V end lost 0 bases, the J end lost 9 bases, and 10 bases lay between the germline ends. The CDR3 spans 13 residues. CDR1 and CDR2 (germline): LGHNT, FRNRAP. CDR3 sequence: CASGLVLEATQYF. The CDR3 DNA is TGTGCTAGTGGTTTGGTACTGGAGGCCACGCAGTATTTT.

This rearrangement joins TRBV3-1 (or the pseudogene TRBV3-2) to TRBJ1-2; a weak D match, TRBD1 (5 bases). The CDR3 sequence is 16 residues long. V lost 0 bases and J 4 bases, leaving 15 bases between the germline ends. Germline V lookup: CDR1 LGHDT, CDR2 YNNKEL (reference sequence). The CDR3 DNA reads as TGTGCCAGCAGCCAAGAGGGGAGGCAGGGCCTCTATGGCTACACCTTC. It specifies CASSQEGRQGLYGYTF.

This clone has more than one count but fewer than ten. The chain joins TRBV28 to TRBJ2-3; D ambiguous. The CDR3 contains 12 residues. Germline loops: CDR1 MDHEN, CDR2 SYDVKM. V dropped 5 bases and J dropped 6 bases, with 9 bases sitting between them. CDR3 bases: TGTGCCAGCAGTACTACACCGGATACGCAGTATTTT. As protein: CASSTTPDTQYF.